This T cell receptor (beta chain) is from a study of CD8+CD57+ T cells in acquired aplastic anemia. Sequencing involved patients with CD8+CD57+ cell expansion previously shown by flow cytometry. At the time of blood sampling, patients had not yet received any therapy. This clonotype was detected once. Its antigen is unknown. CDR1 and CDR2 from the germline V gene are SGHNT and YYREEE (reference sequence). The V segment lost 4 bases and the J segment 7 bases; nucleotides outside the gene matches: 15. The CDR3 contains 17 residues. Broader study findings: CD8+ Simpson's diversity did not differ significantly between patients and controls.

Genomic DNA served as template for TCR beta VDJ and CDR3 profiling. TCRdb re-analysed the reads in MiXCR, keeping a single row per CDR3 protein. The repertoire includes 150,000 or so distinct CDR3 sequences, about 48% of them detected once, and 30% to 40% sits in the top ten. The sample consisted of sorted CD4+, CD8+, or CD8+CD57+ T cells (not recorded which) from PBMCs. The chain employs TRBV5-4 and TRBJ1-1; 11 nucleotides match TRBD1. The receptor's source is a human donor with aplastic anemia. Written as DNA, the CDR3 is TGTGCCAGCAGCGCCCGTGGACAGGGGGCGCGGGATGGTGAAGCTTTCTTT. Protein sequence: CASSARGQGARDGEAFF.